A single sample gave rise to the 27 T cell receptor beta chains below, sequenced in a study of blood T cell repertoires in COVID-19. Assay used: immunoSEQ multiplex PCR; TCRdb lists only in-frame clones, some missing. In the table there are 130,000 or so clones, 84% of which are singletons. Sequencing input: PBMCs or T cells enriched from blood (not recorded which). The receptors stem from a woman aged 25 to 39 who had recovered from COVID-19.

The CDR3 nucleotides read TGTGCCAGCAGCTTAGGCCAGTTAAATGGCTACACCTTC. Amino acids: CASSLGQLNGYTF. The V gene is TRBV7-9, the J gene TRBJ1-2; D is ambiguous. Germline V gene sequence: CDR1 SEHNR, CDR2 FQNEAQ (reference sequence). The V end was cut by 1 base, the J end by 6 bases, with 9 bases between. The CDR3 spans 13 residues. Variable domain in full (rest from reference TRBV7-9 and TRBJ1-2): DTGVSQNPRHKITKRGQNVTFRCDPISEHNRLYWYRQTLGQGPEFLTYFQNEAQLEKSRLLSDRFSAERPKGSFSTLEIQRTEQGDSAMYLCASSLGQLNGYTFGSGTRLTVV.

The rearrangement joins TRBV4-3 to TRBJ2-1; D not resolved. The CDR3 is made up of 18 amino acids. With 0 bases removed from V and 4 bases from J, the gap between germline ends came to 19 bases. Germline CDR1 and CDR2: LGHNA and YSLEER. CDR3 sequence reads: CASSQDPARSDNYNEQFF. The CDR3 DNA follows: TGCGCCAGCAGCCAAGATCCGGCCCGGAGTGATAATTACAATGAGCAGTTCTTC.

The V and J genes are TRBV7-2 and TRBJ2-7; 8 bases are a match to TRBD2. The CDR3 is 14 residues long. J lost 3 bases, V lost 3 bases, and 4 bases had no gene match. CDR1 is SGHTA and CDR2 is FQGNSA in the germline V gene. Here the CDR3 reads CASSLGTRYYEQYF. The CDR3 DNA reads TGTGCCAGCAGCTTGGGGACTAGATACTACGAGCAGTACTTC. Variable domain in full (rest from reference TRBV7-2 and TRBJ2-7): GAGVSQSPSNKVTEKGKDVELRCDPISGHTALYWYRQSLGQGLEFLIYFQGNSAPDKSGLPSDRFSAERTGGSVSTLTIQRTQQEDSAVYLCASSLGTRYYEQYFGPGTRLTVT.

This rearrangement joins TRBV7-2 to TRBJ2-7; 13 bases line up with TRBD2. Germline values: CDR1 SGHTA, CDR2 FQGNSA. This CDR3 spans 18 amino acids. V trimming: 3 bases; J trimming: 5 bases; junction bases outside the gene matches: 13. CDR3 loop: CASSLTGLAGVRGDEQYF. CDR3 DNA: TGTGCCAGCAGCTTGACTGGACTAGCGGGAGTGAGAGGTGACGAGCAGTACTTC.

This clone turned up a few times. The rearrangement uses TRBV5-1 and TRBJ1-2, with 9 bases identical to TRBD1. This CDR3 comprises 14 residues. V dropped 2 bases and J dropped 5; count of bases not matched to a gene: 4. Germline V lookup: CDR1 SGHRS, CDR2 YFSETQ. The CDR3 DNA reads as TGCGCCAGCAGCTTCGGGGACAGGGAGTATGGCTACACCTTC. Residues: CASSFGDREYGYTF.

V gene TRBV19 combines with J gene TRBJ1-4, with unresolved D. The germline CDR1 and CDR2 sequences are LNHDA and SQIVND (reference sequence). V was cut by 2 bases and J by 5 bases, with 24 bases left in between. The CDR3 is 19 residues long. The chain's CDR3 is CASSISGGGVVTSNEKLFF. The DNA for the CDR3 is TGTGCCAGTAGTATAAGCGGCGGAGGCGTTGTGACTTCGAATGAAAAACTGTTTTTT.

The genes are TRBV25-1 and TRBJ1-1; D is undetermined. From germline, CDR1 is MGHDK and CDR2 SYGVNS. This CDR3 has 11 amino acids. Deletions cut 3 bases from V and 4 bases from J, with 3 bases between. DNA for the CDR3: TGTGCCAGCAGTGAGGCCACTGAAGCTTTCTTT. Translation gives CASSEATEAFF.

This clone was seen just once. An end of the junction does not agree with germline; a read error may underlie this. This sequence joins TRBV7-7 and TRBJ2-2, with TRBD2 matching over 13 bases. Per germline, CDR1 SSHAT and CDR2 FNYEAQ (reference sequence). This CDR3 region has 20 residues. The CDR3 DNA follows: TGTGCTAGCAGCCCATTAGGCTTACCCGGGACTAGCGGGACGGGCGGGGAGCTGTTTTTT. This sequence encodes CASSPLGLPGTSGTGGELFF.

This chain uses TRBV30 with TRBJ1-3, with a tentative D call TRBD1 (5 bases). The CDR3 runs to 15 residues. Trimming took off 0 bases at V and 4 bases at J, with 13 bases between the two ends. Germline lookup yields CDR1 GTSNPN and CDR2 SVGIG (reference sequence). Here the CDR3 reads CAWSVGEVQGNTIYF. The CDR3 DNA sequence: TGTGCCTGGAGTGTAGGGGAGGTACAGGGAAACACCATATATTTT.

The chain combines TRBV12-1 with TRBJ2-3; the DNA was not compared with TRBD2, the D call given in the table. TRBV12-1 is listed as a pseudogene. The CDR3 contains 18 residues. CDR3 nucleotide sequence: TGTGCCAGCAGCTCCCCCCGGGAGCGGGAGGGCCCAGGTCATACGCAGTATTTT. Its translation: CASSSPREREGPGHTQYF.

This chain links TRBV24-1 with TRBJ2-2; tentatively, D is TRBD2 (6 bases). V gave up 12 bases and J gave up 0 bases, with 10 bases separating them. The CDR3 has 13 amino acids. CDR1 and CDR2 from the germline V gene are KGHDR and SFDVKD. The DNA of the CDR3 is TGTGCCGCGGGATCTCCGAACACCGGGGAGCTGTTTTTT. It specifies CAAGSPNTGELFF.

CDR3 nucleotides: TGTGCCAGCAGTTACCAGCGGGAGGTACGGGATACGCAGTATTTT. It yields the protein CASSYQREVRDTQYF. This chain uses TRBV6-2 or TRBV6-3 with TRBJ2-3; 9 nucleotides line up with TRBD2. The CDR3 has 15 residues. V trimming: 2 bases; J trimming: 6 bases; junction bases outside the gene matches: 6. From germline, CDR1 is MNHEY and CDR2 SVGEGT.

V usage is TRBV7-9 and J usage is TRBJ2-5; maybe TRBD2 (5 bases). V lost 1 base, J lost 1 base, and 7 bases lay in between. CDR3 length equals 14 residues. Germline V gene lookup returns CDR1 SEHNR and CDR2 FQNEAQ (reference sequence). The CDR3 DNA sequence: TGTGCCAGCAGCTTAGTGGGGAGCCAAGAGACCCAGTACTTC. This sequence encodes CASSLVGSQETQYF.

The genes are TRBV11-2 and TRBJ2-5, with 14 bases lining up with TRBD2. The CDR3 length is 16 residues. The germline V gene has CDR1 SGHAT and CDR2 FQNNGV. Trimming at V came to 5 bases and at J to 4 bases, leaving 6 bases not matched to a gene. CDR3 DNA: TGTGCCAGCAGCAAGCGACTAGCGGGAGGGGTAGAGACCCAGTACTTC. This encodes CASSKRLAGGVETQYF.

The J gene is TRBJ1-1, the V gene TRBV9; D is possibly TRBD1 (6 bases). Trimming removed 4 bases from V and 4 bases from J, with 17 bases in between. CDR3 length: 15 residues. CDR1 and CDR2 (germline): SGDLS, YYNGEE. DNA of the CDR3: TGTGCCAGCAGCCGCGATAATATCAGGGGCACTGAAGCTTTCTTT. The encoded protein is CASSRDNIRGTEAFF.

The chain joins TRBV2 to TRBJ2-7; 11 positions match TRBD2. The CDR3 covers 15 residues. The V segment lost 6 bases and the J segment 3 bases; nucleotides outside the gene matches: 7. The germline V gene has CDR1 SNHLY and CDR2 FYNNEI. The CDR3 nucleotides read TGTGCCAGCAGCCTCGGGACTAGCGGCATCTACGAGCAGTACTTC. It codes for CASSLGTSGIYEQYF.

The J gene is TRBJ1-5, the V gene TRBV21-1; no DNA check was done on the table's D call, TRBD1. TRBV21-1 is a pseudogene segment. The CDR3 spans 15 residues. The CDR3 spells CASSKEETGDQPQHF. CDR3 DNA sequence: TGTGCCAGCAGCAAAGAGGAGACAGGGGATCAGCCCCAGCATTTT.

The chain combines TRBV7-8 with TRBJ2-7; TRBD1 aligns across 10 bases. V lost 2 bases to trimming and J lost 3 bases; unmatched junction nucleotides: 4. CDR1 SGHVS and CDR2 FQNEAQ come from the germline V gene. This CDR3 region has 15 residues. For the CDR3, the DNA is TGTGCCAGCAGCTTATCCGGGACAGGGGTCTACGAGCAGTACTTC. Translated: CASSLSGTGVYEQYF.

The CDR3 coding sequence is TGTGCCAGCATAAGTCGACTAGCGGGAGTGGGGACCGGGGAGCTGTTTTTT. It encodes CASISRLAGVGTGELFF. V gene TRBV7-8 combines with J gene TRBJ2-2; 12 bases fit TRBD2. The germline gives CDR1 SGHVS, CDR2 FQNEAQ. The V gene end was trimmed by 7 bases and the J gene end by 5 bases; junction bases not matched to a gene: 11. The CDR3 loop spans 17 amino acids.

This rearrangement joins TRBV7-9 to TRBJ2-2, with D maybe TRBD1 (6 bases). Germline CDR1 reads SEHNR; CDR2 reads FQNEAQ (reference sequence). This CDR3 spans 16 amino acids. V was pared by 5 bases and J by 3 bases, with 16 bases between. For the CDR3, the DNA is TGTGCCAGCAGCGGCGGGCAGGGGTTTCACACCGGGGAGCTGTTTTTT. Its translation: CASSGGQGFHTGELFF.

The V call is TRBV30, the J call TRBJ1-6, with 7 positions matching TRBD1. This CDR3 spans 14 amino acids. V was clipped by 2 bases and J by 5 bases; unmatched bases: 3. Germline V gives CDR1 GTSNPN, CDR2 SVGIG (reference sequence). The CDR3 loop is CAWSRQGNNSPLHF. The CDR3 DNA follows: TGTGCCTGGAGTAGACAGGGAAATAATTCACCCCTCCACTTT.

V gene TRBV29-1 combines with J gene TRBJ1-2; 7 nucleotides align to TRBD1. Per germline, CDR1 SQVTM and CDR2 ANQGSEA. This CDR3 contains 14 residues. The J segment lost 5 bases and the V segment lost 4 bases, leaving 10 bases of the junction unmatched. The CDR3 coding sequence is TGCAGCGTTGTTGGCGACAGGGACCATTATGGCTACACCTTC. Translated: CSVVGDRDHYGYTF.

In its sample, this clone was seen once. The CDR3 protein is CASSVAGGRNTIYF. CDR3 bases: TGTGCCAGCAGCGTAGCAGGGGGTCGAAACACCATATATTTT. The rearrangement links TRBV9 to TRBJ1-3; 7 positions match TRBD1. The germline gives CDR1 SGDLS, CDR2 YYNGEE. This CDR3 has 14 amino acids. V lost 0 bases to trimming and J lost 5 bases; unmatched junction nucleotides: 2.

The V call is TRBV28, the J call TRBJ2-5, with D perhaps matching TRBD1 (5 bases). Germline CDR1 MDHEN, CDR2 SYDVKM. V was shortened by 3 bases and J by 9 bases, with 8 bases between the two germline ends. There are 11 residues in the CDR3. The CDR3 nucleotides are TGTGCCAGCAGTTTGAGCAGGGCCCAGTACTTC. It yields the protein CASSLSRAQYF.

The J gene is TRBJ2-5, the V gene TRBV30; 8 positions agree with TRBD2. The CDR3 is made up of 14 amino acids. Germline trimming cut 3 bases from V and 1 base from J; bases unmatched to any gene: 4. Germline CDR1 and CDR2: GTSNPN and SVGIG (reference sequence). CDR3 in DNA: TGTGCCTGGAGCCCCGGACTAGCCCAAGAGACCCAGTACTTC. It codes for CAWSPGLAQETQYF.

V usage is TRBV19 and J usage is TRBJ2-3; TRBD1 matches 8 bases. The CDR3 loop spans 16 amino acids. Germline CDR1 and CDR2: LNHDA and SQIVND (reference sequence). V lost 7 bases to trimming and J lost 4 bases; unmatched junction nucleotides: 13. The DNA for the CDR3 is TGTGCCAGTAAGAAGGGGACAGGCGGCGTTGCAGATACGCAGTATTTT. Its translation is CASKKGTGGVADTQYF.

The chain joins TRBV6-6 to TRBJ2-5, with D unclear. The CDR3 totals 14 residues. Germline values: CDR1 MNHNY, CDR2 SVGAGI (reference sequence). V was trimmed by 3 bases and J by 7 bases, leaving 15 bases between them. The CDR3, as DNA: TGTGCCAGCAGTTATGACATGAACCTCCGGACCCAGTACTTC. It translates to CASSYDMNLRTQYF.